These 18 T cell receptor beta chains share one sample of origin, sequenced in a study of T-cell reconstitution after alpha-beta-depleted transplantation in children. Preparing the TCRbeta library involved the use of unique molecular identifiers. TCRdb processed the PCR reads anew with MiXCR; each CDR3 protein has one entry. The sample records around 960,000 distinct CDR3 sequences, roughly 29% being singletons. This specimen consisted of PBMCs, mostly from graft donor cells, obtained 360 days after TCRalphabeta/CD19-depleted stem cell transplant. Source of these receptors: a boy under two years old who had a stem cell transplant for SCID, so the T cells may come from the graft donor.

Of note for this clonotype: The junction does not match germline at one end; this may be a read error. The V gene is TRBV6-1, the J gene TRBJ1-1; D is unclear. The CDR3 length is 9 residues. Germline CDR1 MNHNS, CDR2 SASEGT. The CDR3 DNA is TGTGCCAGCAGTGAAGCTCCACGATTT. Translated: CASSEAPRF.

This clonotype was recorded a few times. The J gene is TRBJ1-1, the V gene TRBV25-1; TRBD1 aligns across 7 bases. CDR1 and CDR2 (germline): MGHDK, SYGVNS. V trimming: 9 bases; J trimming: 0 bases; junction bases outside the gene matches: 7. The CDR3 runs to 14 residues. In nucleotides, the CDR3 is TGTGCCAGTAAAGGGGGCGCATTGAACACTGAAGCTTTCTTT. This sequence encodes CASKGGALNTEAFF.

The gene calls are TRBV20-1 and TRBJ1-1, with 7 bases identical to TRBD1. This CDR3 region has 13 residues. V lost 6 bases, J lost 5 bases, and 9 bases stayed unmatched. Germline V gives CDR1 DFQATT, CDR2 SNEGSKA (reference sequence). The CDR3 region is CSARNRGETEAFF. The CDR3 region has the DNA TGCAGTGCCCGGAACAGGGGAGAGACTGAAGCTTTCTTT.

The rearrangement uses TRBV7-2 and TRBJ2-7; D uncertain. This CDR3 is built from 14 residues. Trimming shortened V by 1 base and J by 0 bases, and 7 bases separated the two germline ends. The germline gives CDR1 SGHTA, CDR2 FQGNSA. CDR3 in amino acids: CASSLDPLSYEQYF. The CDR3 DNA reads TGTGCCAGCAGCTTAGACCCCCTCTCCTACGAGCAGTACTTC.

This clonotype was picked up a small number of times. The chain joins TRBV12-3 or TRBV12-4 to TRBJ2-1; no firm D call. V was shortened by 2 bases and J by 10 bases, with 15 bases between the two germline ends. CDR3 length equals 14 residues. The CDR3 sequence is CASSLWAGLGEQFF. CDR3 bases: TGTGCCAGCAGTTTATGGGCAGGCTTGGGGGAGCAGTTCTTC.

The CDR3 DNA sequence: TGTGCCACCAGTGATGGAACAGGGGAGTGGGAGACCCAGTACTTC. This codes for CATSDGTGEWETQYF. The chain has TRBV24-1 and TRBJ2-5; 7 bases align to TRBD1. Per the germline V gene, CDR1 is KGHDR and CDR2 is SFDVKD. Trimming took 3 bases from V and 5 from J; bases not matched to a gene: 8. The CDR3 sequence is 15 residues long.

This clonotype was seen a single time. The gene calls are TRBV15 and TRBJ2-7; D uncertain. V gave up 4 bases and J gave up 6 bases, with 10 bases separating them. Germline lookup yields CDR1 LNHNV and CDR2 YYDKDF (reference sequence). The CDR3 is 12 amino acids. CDR3: CATSTGAVEQYF. The CDR3 DNA sequence: TGTGCCACCAGCACCGGCGCGGTCGAGCAGTACTTC.

This clonotype was observed a few times. V and J are TRBV29-1 and TRBJ2-3; 12 bases are shared with TRBD2. J gave up 5 bases and V 6 bases, and 12 bases lay outside the gene matches. Looked up from germline, CDR1 is SQVTM and CDR2 is ANQGSEA. The CDR3 has 16 amino acids. The CDR3, as DNA: TGCAGCGTACGAGGGGTACTAGCGGGGGGTGGAGATACGCAGTATTTT. This gives the protein CSVRGVLAGGGDTQYF.

As to this clonotype: At one of its ends the junction is not consistent with the germline gene, which may arise from a read error. The chain employs TRBV28 and TRBJ2-1, with a tentative D call TRBD2 (5 bases). This CDR3 is 14 amino acids long. Germline CDR1 MDHEN, CDR2 SYDVKM. The DNA for the CDR3 is TGTGCCAGCGGTTTTAGAGCTGCGGGTGCGGAGCAGTTCTTC. Its protein product is CASGFRAAGAEQFF.

This sequence joins TRBV7-2 and TRBJ1-1; D is undetermined. Trimming pared 5 bases from V and 0 bases from J, leaving 13 bases between. Germline lookup yields CDR1 SGHTA and CDR2 FQGNSA. This CDR3 spans 15 amino acids. Written as DNA, the CDR3 is TGTGCCAGCAGCCCTAAACCGGCAGTGAACACTGAAGCTTTCTTT. Translation: CASSPKPAVNTEAFF.

The chain uses TRBV24-1 and TRBJ2-1; 10 nucleotides match TRBD2. The CDR3 covers 16 residues. V was pared by 3 bases and J by 7 bases, with 8 bases of the junction left unmatched. Germline CDR1 and CDR2: KGHDR and SFDVKD. CDR3: CATSDMSGGALNEQFF. The CDR3, as DNA: TGTGCCACCAGTGATATGAGCGGGGGGGCCTTAAATGAGCAGTTCTTC.

The chain uses TRBV20-1 and TRBJ2-2; D perhaps matches TRBD2 (5 bases). Germline V gene lookup returns CDR1 DFQATT and CDR2 SNEGSKA (reference sequence). The CDR3 is made up of 13 amino acids. V was cut by 3 bases and J by 7 bases, with 12 bases left in between. The CDR3 reads CSASLVRGGELFF. The DNA for the CDR3 is TGCAGTGCTAGCCTGGTTCGGGGCGGGGAGCTGTTTTTT.

The chain is built from TRBV2 and TRBJ2-7, with TRBD1 as a possible D gene (5 bases). V was cut by 3 bases and J by 2 bases, with 11 bases left in between. Germline assignment: CDR1 SNHLY and CDR2 FYNNEI. This CDR3 has 14 residues. The chain's CDR3 is CASSDGATPYEQYF. As DNA, the CDR3 is TGTGCCAGCAGTGATGGGGCAACGCCCTACGAGCAGTACTTC.

V usage is TRBV4-2 and J usage is TRBJ1-2, with 8 bases fitting TRBD1. The CDR3 is made up of 19 amino acids. The germline V gene encodes CDR1 LGHNA and CDR2 YNFKEQ. J lost 2 bases, V lost 0 bases, and 14 bases had no gene match. The CDR3 spells CASSQDDTGVYRGNYGYTF. CDR3 sequence (DNA): TGTGCCAGCAGCCAAGATGATACTGGCGTGTACAGGGGGAACTATGGCTACACCTTC.

This clonotype was picked up a small number of times. The rearrangement uses TRBV6-5 and TRBJ1-3; D unclear. The V gene lost 2 bases and the J gene lost 4 bases, with 15 bases spanning the gap. Germline CDR1 reads MNHEY; CDR2 reads SVGAGI. The CDR3 loop spans 16 amino acids. CDR3: CASSYRRPLSGNTIYF. The CDR3 DNA reads TGTGCCAGCAGTTACCGGAGGCCGTTGAGCGGAAACACCATATATTTT.

The chain employs TRBV7-8 and TRBJ1-5; D is possibly TRBD1 (6 bases). CDR3 length: 17 amino acids. Trimming took off 5 bases at V and 4 bases at J, with 21 bases between the two ends. Germline V lookup: CDR1 SGHVS, CDR2 FQNEAQ. This CDR3 reads CASSPEQGPGRNQPQHF. The CDR3, as DNA: TGTGCCAGCAGCCCTGAACAGGGCCCGGGTCGGAATCAGCCCCAGCATTTT.

For this clonotype: The CDR3 ends on some other residue instead of the conserved phenylalanine or tryptophan, so this is likely a read error. The DNA for the CDR3 is TGTGCCAGCAGCCCGGGCCCGGAGGGGTACACTGAAGCTTTCTGT. Amino acid sequence: CASSPGPEGYTEAFC. The rearrangement links TRBV4-2 to TRBJ1-1, with D possibly matching TRBD1 (5 bases). From germline, CDR1 is LGHNA and CDR2 YNFKEQ. V lost 4 bases, J lost 3 bases, and 15 bases lay in between. The CDR3 spans 15 residues.

This clonotype came up a few times. The chain combines TRBV5-1 with TRBJ2-5; D gene uncertain. From germline, CDR1 is SGHRS and CDR2 YFSETQ. The CDR3 length is 15 residues. Trimming stripped 0 bases from V and 0 bases from J, with 9 bases between. CDR3 residues: CASSLGPTYQETQYF. The CDR3 coding sequence is TGCGCCAGCAGCTTGGGGCCGACGTACCAAGAGACCCAGTACTTC.